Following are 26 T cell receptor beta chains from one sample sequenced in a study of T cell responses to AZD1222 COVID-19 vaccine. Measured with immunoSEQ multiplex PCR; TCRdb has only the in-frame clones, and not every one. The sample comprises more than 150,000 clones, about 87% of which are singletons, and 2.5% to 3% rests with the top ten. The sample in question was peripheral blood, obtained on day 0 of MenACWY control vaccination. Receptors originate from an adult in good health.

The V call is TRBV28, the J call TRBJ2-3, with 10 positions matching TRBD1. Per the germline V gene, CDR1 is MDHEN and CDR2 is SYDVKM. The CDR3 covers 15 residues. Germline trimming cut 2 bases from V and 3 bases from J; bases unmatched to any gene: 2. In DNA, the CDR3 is TGTGCCAGCAGTTTAAGGACAGGGGGGACAGATACGCAGTATTTT. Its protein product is CASSLRTGGTDTQYF.

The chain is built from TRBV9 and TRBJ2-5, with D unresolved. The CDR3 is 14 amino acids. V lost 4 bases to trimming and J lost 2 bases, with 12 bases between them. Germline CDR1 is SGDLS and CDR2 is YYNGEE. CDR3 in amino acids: CASSPPVGQETQYF. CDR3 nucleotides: TGTGCCAGCAGCCCTCCGGTAGGGCAAGAGACCCAGTACTTC. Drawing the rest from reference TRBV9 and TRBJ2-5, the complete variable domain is DSGVTQTPKHLITATGQRVTLRCSPRSGDLSVYWYQQSLDQGLQFLIQYYNGEERAKGNILERFSAQQFPDLHSELNLSSLELGDSALYFCASSPPVGQETQYFGPGTRLLVL.

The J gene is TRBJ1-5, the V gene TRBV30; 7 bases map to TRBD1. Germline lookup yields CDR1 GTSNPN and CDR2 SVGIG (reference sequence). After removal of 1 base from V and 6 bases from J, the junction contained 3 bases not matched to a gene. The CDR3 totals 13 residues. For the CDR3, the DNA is TGTGCCTGGAGTGGACAGGGCAGTCAGCCCCAGCATTTT. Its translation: CAWSGQGSQPQHF.

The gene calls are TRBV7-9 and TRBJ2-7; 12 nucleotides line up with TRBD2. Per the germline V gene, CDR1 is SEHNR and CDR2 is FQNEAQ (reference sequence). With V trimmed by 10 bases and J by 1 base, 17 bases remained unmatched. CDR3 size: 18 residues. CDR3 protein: CATTRRAGLAGRSYEQYF. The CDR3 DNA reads TGTGCCACCACCCGCAGGGCCGGACTAGCGGGAAGGTCCTACGAGCAGTACTTC.

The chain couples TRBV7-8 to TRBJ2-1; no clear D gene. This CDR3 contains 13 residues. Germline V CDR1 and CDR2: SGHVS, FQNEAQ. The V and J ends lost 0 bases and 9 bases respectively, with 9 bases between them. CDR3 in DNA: TGTGCCAGCAGCTTAGCGCTCCGAACTGAGCAGTTCTTC. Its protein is CASSLALRTEQFF.

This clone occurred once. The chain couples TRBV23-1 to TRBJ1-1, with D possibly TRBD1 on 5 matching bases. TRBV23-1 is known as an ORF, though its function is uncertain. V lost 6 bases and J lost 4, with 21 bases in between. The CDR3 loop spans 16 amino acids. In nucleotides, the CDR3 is TGCGCCAGCAGGCCGGGGGACTCCTCCATGGGCACTGAAGCTTTCTTT. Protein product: CASRPGDSSMGTEAFF.

CDR3 sequence reads: CASSYGQNGYTF. DNA of the CDR3: TGTGCCAGCAGCTACGGACAGAATGGCTACACCTTC. This chain connects TRBV3-1 (or the pseudogene TRBV3-2) to TRBJ1-2, with a possible D match to TRBD1 (6 bases). Trimming pared 5 bases from V and 6 bases from J, leaving 10 bases between. CDR3 length: 12 amino acids. Germline-derived CDR1 and CDR2 are LGHDT and YNNKEL (reference sequence).

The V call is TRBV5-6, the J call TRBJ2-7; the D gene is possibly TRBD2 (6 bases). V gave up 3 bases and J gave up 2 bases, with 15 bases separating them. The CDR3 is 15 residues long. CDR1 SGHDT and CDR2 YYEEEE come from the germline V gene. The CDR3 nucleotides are TGTGCCAGCAGCTCCCCGGGACTCGGTGCCTACGAGCAGTACTTC. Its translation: CASSSPGLGAYEQYF.

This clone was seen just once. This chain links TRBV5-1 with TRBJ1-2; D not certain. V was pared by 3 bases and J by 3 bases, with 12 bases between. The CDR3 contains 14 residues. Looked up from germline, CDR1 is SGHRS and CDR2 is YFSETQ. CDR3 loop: CASSSTLGDYGYTF. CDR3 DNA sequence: TGCGCCAGCAGCTCCACGTTGGGTGACTATGGCTACACCTTC.

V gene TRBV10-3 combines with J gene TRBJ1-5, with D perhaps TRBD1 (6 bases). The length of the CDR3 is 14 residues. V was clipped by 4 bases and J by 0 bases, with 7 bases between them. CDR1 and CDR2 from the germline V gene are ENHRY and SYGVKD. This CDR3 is CAISGDISNQPQHF. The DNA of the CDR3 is TGTGCCATCAGTGGGGACATTAGCAATCAGCCCCAGCATTTT.

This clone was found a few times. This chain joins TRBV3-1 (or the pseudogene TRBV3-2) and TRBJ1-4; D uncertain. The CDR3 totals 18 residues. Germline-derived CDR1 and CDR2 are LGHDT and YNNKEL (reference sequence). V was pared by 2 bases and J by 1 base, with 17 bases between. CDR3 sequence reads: CASSQRVPRPVTNEKLFF. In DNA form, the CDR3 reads TGTGCCAGCAGCCAACGGGTCCCAAGGCCGGTAACTAATGAAAAACTGTTTTTT.

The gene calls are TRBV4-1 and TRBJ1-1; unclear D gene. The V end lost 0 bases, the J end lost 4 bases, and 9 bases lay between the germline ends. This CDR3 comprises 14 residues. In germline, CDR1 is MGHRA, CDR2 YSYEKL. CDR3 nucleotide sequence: TGCGCCAGCAGCCAAGACGAATTGATCACTGAAGCTTTCTTT. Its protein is CASSQDELITEAFF.

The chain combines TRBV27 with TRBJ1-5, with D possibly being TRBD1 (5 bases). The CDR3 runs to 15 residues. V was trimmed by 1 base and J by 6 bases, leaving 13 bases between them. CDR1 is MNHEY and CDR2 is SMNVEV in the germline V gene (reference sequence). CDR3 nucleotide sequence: TGTGCCAGCAGTTTATGGGGGGGAAGCGGTCAGCCCCAGCATTTT. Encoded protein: CASSLWGGSGQPQHF.

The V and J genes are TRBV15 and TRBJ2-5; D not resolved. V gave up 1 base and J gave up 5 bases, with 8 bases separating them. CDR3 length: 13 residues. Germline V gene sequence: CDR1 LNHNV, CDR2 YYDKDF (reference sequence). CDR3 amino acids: CATSRGRKETQYF. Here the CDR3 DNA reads TGTGCCACCAGCAGAGGCCGGAAGGAGACCCAGTACTTC.

CDR3 protein: CASKVGQTPVTGELFF. The CDR3 DNA follows: TGCGCCAGCAAGGTGGGACAGACCCCGGTCACCGGGGAGCTGTTTTTT. The rearrangement uses TRBV5-1 and TRBJ2-2; TRBD1 aligns across 7 bases. With 6 bases clipped from V and 4 bases from J, the junction kept 12 bases outside the gene matches. Germline-derived CDR1 and CDR2 are SGHRS and YFSETQ. The CDR3 totals 16 residues. The full variable domain, its missing parts supplied by reference TRBV5-1 and TRBJ2-2, is KAGVTQTPRYLIKTRGQQVTLSCSPISGHRSVSWYQQTPGQGLQFLFEYFSETQRNKGNFPGRFSGRQFSNSRSEMNVSTLELGDSALYLCASKVGQTPVTGELFFGEGSRLTVL.

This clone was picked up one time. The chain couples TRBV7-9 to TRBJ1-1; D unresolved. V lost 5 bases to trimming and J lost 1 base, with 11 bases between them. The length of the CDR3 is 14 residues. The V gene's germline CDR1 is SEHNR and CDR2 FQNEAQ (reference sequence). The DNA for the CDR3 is TGTGCCAGCAGCCTCCTCGGCAGGAACACTGAAGCTTTCTTT. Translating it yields CASSLLGRNTEAFF.

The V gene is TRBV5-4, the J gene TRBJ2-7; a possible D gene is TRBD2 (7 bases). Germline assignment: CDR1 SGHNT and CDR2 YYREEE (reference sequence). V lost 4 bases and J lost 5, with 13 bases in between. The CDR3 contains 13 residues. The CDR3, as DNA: TGTGCCAGCAGCCCCGGGGGGCCCGACGAGCAGTACTTC. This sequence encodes CASSPGGPDEQYF.

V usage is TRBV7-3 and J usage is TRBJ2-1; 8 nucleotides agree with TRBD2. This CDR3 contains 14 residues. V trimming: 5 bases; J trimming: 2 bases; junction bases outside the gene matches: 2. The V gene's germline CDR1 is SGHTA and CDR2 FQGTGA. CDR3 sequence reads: CASSRGGTYNEQFF. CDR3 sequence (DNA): TGTGCCAGCAGCCGGGGGGGCACCTACAATGAGCAGTTCTTC.

The CDR3, as DNA: TGTGCCAGCAGAGCGACAGTTCTTAATACGCAGTATTTT. Translation: CASRATVLNTQYF. The chain recombines TRBV6-5 with TRBJ2-3, with D possibly being TRBD1 (5 bases). This CDR3 spans 13 amino acids. V lost 6 bases, J lost 7 bases, and 14 bases lay in between. Per germline, CDR1 MNHEY and CDR2 SVGAGI.

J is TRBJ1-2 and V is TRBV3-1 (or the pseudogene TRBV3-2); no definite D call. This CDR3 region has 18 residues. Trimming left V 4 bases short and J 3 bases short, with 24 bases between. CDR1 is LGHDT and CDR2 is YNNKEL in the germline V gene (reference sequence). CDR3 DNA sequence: TGTGCCAGCAGCCGAGGAAGAGGCCTTAGGATCTACCACTATGGCTACACCTTC. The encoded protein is CASSRGRGLRIYHYGYTF.

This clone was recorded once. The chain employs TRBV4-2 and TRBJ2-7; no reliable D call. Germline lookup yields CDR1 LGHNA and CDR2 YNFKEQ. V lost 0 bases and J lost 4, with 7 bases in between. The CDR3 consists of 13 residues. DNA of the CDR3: TGTGCCAGCAGCCAAGATAGGGTGTACGAGCAGTACTTC. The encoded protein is CASSQDRVYEQYF.

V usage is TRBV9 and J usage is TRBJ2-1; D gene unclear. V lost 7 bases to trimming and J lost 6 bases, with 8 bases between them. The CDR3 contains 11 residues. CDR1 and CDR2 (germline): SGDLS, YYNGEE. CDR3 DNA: TGTGCCAGCGGGCCTTTCAATGAGCAGTTCTTC. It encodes CASGPFNEQFF.

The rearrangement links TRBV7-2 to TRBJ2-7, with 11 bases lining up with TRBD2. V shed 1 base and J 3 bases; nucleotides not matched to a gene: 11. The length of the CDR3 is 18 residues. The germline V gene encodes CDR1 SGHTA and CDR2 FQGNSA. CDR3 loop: CASSLGPSGGLNDYEQYF. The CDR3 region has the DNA TGTGCCAGCAGCTTAGGGCCTAGCGGGGGGTTAAACGACTACGAGCAGTACTTC. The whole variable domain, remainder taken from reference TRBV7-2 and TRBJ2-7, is GAGVSQSPSNKVTEKGKDVELRCDPISGHTALYWYRQSLGQGLEFLIYFQGNSAPDKSGLPSDRFSAERTGGSVSTLTIQRTQQEDSAVYLCASSLGPSGGLNDYEQYFGPGTRLTVT.

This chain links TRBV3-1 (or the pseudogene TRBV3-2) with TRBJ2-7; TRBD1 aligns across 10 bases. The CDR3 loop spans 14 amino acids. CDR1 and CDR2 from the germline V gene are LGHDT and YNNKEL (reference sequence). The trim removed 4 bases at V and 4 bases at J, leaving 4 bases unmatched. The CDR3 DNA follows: TGTGCCAGCAGCCGAGACAGGGGGCGATACGAGCAGTACTTC. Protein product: CASSRDRGRYEQYF.

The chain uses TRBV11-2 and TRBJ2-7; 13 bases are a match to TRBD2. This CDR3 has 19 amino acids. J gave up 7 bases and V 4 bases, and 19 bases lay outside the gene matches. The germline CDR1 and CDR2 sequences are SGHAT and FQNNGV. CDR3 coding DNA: TGTGCCAGCAGCTCGAGAGGGGGACTAGCGGGGCTCCAGGTCGGGGAGCAGTACTTC. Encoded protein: CASSSRGGLAGLQVGEQYF.

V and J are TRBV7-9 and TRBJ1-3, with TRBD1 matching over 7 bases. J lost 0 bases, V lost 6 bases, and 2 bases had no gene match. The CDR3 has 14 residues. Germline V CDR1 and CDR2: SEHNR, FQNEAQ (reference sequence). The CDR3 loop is CASRRDSSGNTIYF. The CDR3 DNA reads TGTGCCAGCAGACGGGACAGCTCTGGAAACACCATATATTTT.